The entry below describes one T cell receptor (beta chain). This sample was taken from a study of technical replicates of blood from several donors. CDR1 LNHNV and CDR2 YYDKDF come from the germline V gene (reference sequence). The CDR3 length is 14 residues. V lost 3 bases, J lost 0 bases, and 1 base stayed unmatched. Only in-frame clones appear in the TCRdb table, and some are missing; sequencing was by immunoSEQ multiplex PCR. The sample has about 80,000 clones; approximately 93% are singletons. The V and J genes are TRBV15 and TRBJ1-1; 7 nucleotides align to TRBD1. This TCR came from a human donor in good health. The sequencing sample was made of T cells isolated from PBMCs. Written as DNA, the CDR3 is TGTGCCACCAGCAGGGACAGGATGAACACTGAAGCTTTCTTT. This translates into CATSRDRMNTEAFF. Supplemented by reference TRBV15 and TRBJ1-1, the full variable domain reads DAMVIQNPRYQVTQFGKPVTLSCSQTLNHNVMYWYQQKSSQAPKLLFHYYDKDFNNEADTPDNFQSRRPNTSFCFLDIRSPGLGDTAMYLCATSRDRMNTEAFFGQGTRLTVV.